This TCR beta chain is from a study of Graves' ophthalmopathy and Graves' hyperthyroidism. Study-level results: The authors also found most expanded thyroid clonotypes above 0.001 frequency in blood.

On this clonotype: Its antigen remains unidentified.

RNA served as the template for amplifying TCR beta CDR3 regions. Second-round multiplex PCR came after a first-round RT-PCR that employed HTBI primers. Each CDR3 protein gets one entry after TCRdb re-called the multiplex PCR reads with MiXCR. The table shows a few hundred thousand distinct CDR3 sequences, with roughly 17% occurring only once. The CDR3 is 13 residues long. Germline V lookup: CDR1 DFQATT, CDR2 SNEGSKA (reference sequence). The V gene lost 6 bases and the J gene lost 5 bases, with 16 bases spanning the gap. V gene TRBV20-1 combines with J gene TRBJ2-5; D is unclear. The TCR comes from an adult woman with stable Graves' hyperthyroidism. Sequenced: peripheral blood. The CDR3 DNA reads TGCAGTGCCCATAGGCCTAGAGCGGAGACCCAGTACTTC. It codes for CSAHRPRAETQYF.